The next 16 T cell receptor beta chains were all read from a single sample in a study of blood T cells in healthy people across ages. Next came a second PCR, run for about 7 to 12 cycles, which used a sample-barcoded 5' primer along with a J-beta primer mix. TCRdb re-analysed the 5' RACE reads in MiXCR, keeping a single row per CDR3 protein. The sample yields some 780,000 distinct CDR3 sequences, 45% to 70% seen once. The sequencing sample was made of blood. These receptors originate from a man aged 35 to 55 in good health.

J is TRBJ2-5 and V is TRBV7-2; D possibly corresponds to TRBD1 (6 bases). CDR3 length: 14 residues. Germline values: CDR1 SGHTA, CDR2 FQGNSA. The V gene lost 5 bases and the J gene lost 5 bases, with 15 bases spanning the gap. CDR3 coding DNA: TGTGCCAGCAGCGCGTTACAGGGACGGGAGACCCAGTACTTC. Protein: CASSALQGRETQYF.

The chain has TRBV27 and TRBJ1-6; D uncertain. V dropped 8 bases and J dropped 0 bases, with 14 bases sitting between them. This CDR3 has 16 residues. Per germline, CDR1 MNHEY and CDR2 SMNVEV (reference sequence). The CDR3 here is CASGNEASSYNSPLHF. The CDR3 nucleotides read TGTGCCAGCGGTAACGAGGCGAGCTCCTATAATTCACCCCTCCACTTT.

In this sample, this clonotype turned up a few times. This sequence joins TRBV7-3 and TRBJ2-7, with D unresolved. Trimming took off 0 bases at V and 2 bases at J, with 8 bases between the two ends. CDR1 is SGHTA, CDR2 FQGTGA, per germline. CDR3 length: 14 residues. This CDR3 is CASSLTPGAYEQYF. CDR3 DNA: TGTGCCAGCAGCTTAACTCCAGGAGCCTACGAGCAGTACTTC.

This chain joins TRBV6-5 and TRBJ2-1, with D perhaps given as TRBD1 or TRBD2 (5 bases each). The germline gives CDR1 MNHEY, CDR2 SVGAGI. This CDR3 is 16 amino acids long. V was trimmed by 11 bases and J by 5 bases, leaving 25 bases between them. The CDR3 DNA is TGTGCCTCCTCCGCCGCCCCACGGGGCGTCGACAATGAGCAGTTCTTC. Its protein is CASSAAPRGVDNEQFF.

The genes are TRBV11-2 and TRBJ2-1; 8 positions match TRBD1. The V gene's germline CDR1 is SGHAT and CDR2 FQNNGV. With 7 bases clipped from V and 8 bases from J, the junction kept 13 bases outside the gene matches. The CDR3 totals 15 residues. The CDR3 DNA sequence: TGTGCCAGCACCGACGGTGCAGGGGGCTCGGATGAGCAGTTCTTC. It codes for CASTDGAGGSDEQFF.

This clonotype occurred a few times. V usage is TRBV7-2 and J usage is TRBJ2-1; D unclear. V shed 5 bases and J shed 6 bases, with 8 bases lying between them. The CDR3 is made up of 12 amino acids. CDR1 SGHTA and CDR2 FQGNSA come from the germline V gene. The CDR3 DNA reads as TGTGCCAGCAGCCCGAAGTCCAATGAGCAGTTCTTC. Translated: CASSPKSNEQFF.

The J gene is TRBJ2-1, the V gene TRBV29-1; D gene ambiguous. The V gene's germline CDR1 is SQVTM and CDR2 ANQGSEA. V was cut by 7 bases and J by 9 bases, with 19 bases left in between. The CDR3 covers 13 residues. CDR3 sequence: CSDQSLGISEQFF. The CDR3 nucleotides are TGCAGCGACCAAAGTCTCGGCATCTCTGAGCAGTTCTTC.

This clonotype showed up just a few times. This rearrangement joins TRBV7-6 to TRBJ2-5; 9 positions agree with TRBD2. The CDR3 spans 16 residues. Unmatched junction bases numbered 7, after V lost 3 bases and J lost 2 bases. Germline-derived CDR1 and CDR2 are SGHVS and FNYEAQ. This CDR3 is CASSLREGVNQETQYF. CDR3 DNA: TGTGCCAGCAGCTTGCGGGAGGGGGTAAATCAAGAGACCCAGTACTTC.

The V and J genes are TRBV29-1 and TRBJ2-7; TRBD1 matches at 8 bases. V gave up 6 bases and J gave up 1 base; unmatched junction bases: 11. Germline-derived CDR1 and CDR2 are SQVTM and ANQGSEA. CDR3 size: 15 residues. The DNA of the CDR3 is TGCAGCGTCAAAAGGATCGGGACAGGATCCTACGAGCAGTACTTC. Its translation is CSVKRIGTGSYEQYF.

The chain employs TRBV20-1 and TRBJ2-2; D gene uncertain. The CDR3 is 14 amino acids. Germline V gene data show CDR1 as DFQATT and CDR2 as SNEGSKA (reference sequence). Trimming pared 3 bases from V and 4 bases from J, leaving 12 bases between. The CDR3 spells CSASSELVTGELFF. The CDR3 DNA reads as TGCAGTGCTAGCTCGGAGTTGGTCACCGGGGAGCTGTTTTTT.

This clonotype has just a few counts. The chain uses TRBV4-2 and TRBJ2-5; no firm D call. This CDR3 has 13 residues. V was clipped by 3 bases and J by 2 bases, with 7 bases between them. Germline V gene sequence: CDR1 LGHNA, CDR2 YNFKEQ. CDR3 bases: TGTGCCAGCAGCCAGGAAATACAAGAGACCCAGTACTTC. Protein: CASSQEIQETQYF.

The chain's CDR3 is CASSPISWVGANVLTF. The CDR3 region has the DNA TGTGCCAGCAGCCCGATCAGTTGGGTCGGGGCCAACGTCCTGACTTTC. The V gene is TRBV7-9, the J gene TRBJ2-6; D remains unclear. The germline V and J ends were trimmed by 5 bases and 4 bases, with 15 bases remaining between them. The V gene's germline CDR1 is SEHNR and CDR2 FQNEAQ (reference sequence). The CDR3 spans 16 residues.

This clonotype was seen once. The J gene is TRBJ2-1, the V gene TRBV5-4, with 11 bases that match TRBD2. With 4 bases clipped from V and 7 bases from J, the junction kept 10 bases outside the gene matches. The CDR3 is 16 amino acids. Germline CDR1 reads SGHNT; CDR2 reads YYREEE (reference sequence). CDR3 in amino acids: CASSADLAGGRNEQFF. In DNA form, the CDR3 reads TGTGCCAGCAGCGCTGACCTAGCGGGGGGACGTAATGAGCAGTTCTTC.

The chain combines TRBV20-1 with TRBJ2-7; a possible D gene is TRBD2 (7 bases). The V gene lost 0 bases and the J gene lost 4 bases, with 16 bases spanning the gap. Germline CDR1 DFQATT, CDR2 SNEGSKA (reference sequence). This CDR3 has 15 amino acids. The DNA for the CDR3 is TGCAGTGCTAGAGATGCAAGGGGGGAGGGTTACGAGCAGTACTTC. This sequence encodes CSARDARGEGYEQYF.

The V call is TRBV4-3, the J call TRBJ2-1; the match to TRBD2 covers 13 bases. Germline CDR1 LGHNA, CDR2 YSLEER. The V gene end was trimmed by 1 base and the J gene end by 0 bases; junction bases not matched to a gene: 0. The CDR3 contains 17 residues. The CDR3 loop is CASSQGTSGSSYNEQFF. The CDR3 DNA reads TGCGCCAGCAGCCAAGGGACTAGCGGGAGCTCCTACAATGAGCAGTTCTTC.

This chain links TRBV5-1 with TRBJ1-4; 7 nucleotides match TRBD1. The trim removed 2 bases at V and 7 bases at J, leaving 11 bases unmatched. CDR3 length: 16 residues. Per the germline V gene, CDR1 is SGHRS and CDR2 is YFSETQ. CDR3 sequence reads: CASSFTGVRVGEKLFF. DNA of the CDR3: TGCGCCAGCAGCTTTACAGGGGTTCGAGTTGGTGAAAAACTGTTTTTT.